This is a list of T cell receptor beta chains from one sample in a study of blood T cell repertoires in COVID-19. The protocol was immunoSEQ multiplex PCR, while the TCRdb copy is restricted to in-frame clones and leaves out a portion. Of 200,000 or so clones in the sample, about 94% were seen once. The sample consisted of peripheral blood. The receptors shown here come from a man aged 60 to 69 with COVID-19, enrolled during active disease. CDR3s include the opening cysteine and the closing phenylalanine or tryptophan. A D gene is named only where the DNA matches it firmly. Rows may omit the clone size; those that give it use once, few, many or a size class.

TRBD1 | TRBJ1-1 | NA | TRBV3-1/TRBV3-2 | TGTGCCAGCAGCCACGAATTGACAGGGGTTGGGACTGAAGCTTTCTTT | CASSHELTGVGTEAFF
NA | TRBJ1-4 | NA | TRBV30 | TGTGCCTGGGGTCGATCCCAGGGGAAAACTAATGAAAAACTGTTTTTT | CAWGRSQGKTNEKLFF
TRBD1 | TRBJ1-2 | NA | TRBV3-1/TRBV3-2 | TGTGCCAGCAGCGTGGGACAGACGCTATTGGTGGACTATGGCTACACCTTC | CASSVGQTLLVDYGYTF
NA | TRBJ2-1 | once | TRBV28 | TGTGCCAGCCGTCGCACAGGAGACAATGAGCAGTTCTTC | CASRRTGDNEQFF
NA | TRBJ2-1 | NA | TRBV27 | TGTGCCAGCAGTTCGCCCAACCGGTACAATGAGCAGTTCTTC | CASSSPNRYNEQFF
TRBD2 | TRBJ2-7 | NA | TRBV19 | TGTGCCAGTAGTATAAACCTAGCGGCCCCCTACGAGCAGTACTTC | CASSINLAAPYEQYF
NA | TRBJ1-2 | NA | TRBV6-2/TRBV6-3 | TGTGCCAGCAGTATCGGACAGCCGAACTATGGCTACACCTTC | CASSIGQPNYGYTF
TRBD2 | TRBJ2-1 | once | TRBV4-2 | TGTGCCAGCAGCCAAGAGGCTAGCGGGGACTACAATGAGCAGTTCTTC | CASSQEASGDYNEQFF
NA | TRBJ1-6 | NA | TRBV11-2 | TGTGCCAGCAGCTTAGAGGGTGTGGCAGGGCGCTCACCCCTCCACTTT | CASSLEGVAGRSPLHF
TRBD1 | TRBJ2-6 | NA | TRBV2 | TGTGCCAGCAGTACCCGACAGGGAATGGCCGGGGCCAACGTCCTGACTTTC | CASSTRQGMAGANVLTF
NA | TRBJ2-1 | NA | TRBV20-1 | TGCAGTGCTAGTTTACAGGGTTCGGGGGAGCAGTTCTTC | CSASLQGSGEQFF
TRBD1 | TRBJ1-4 | NA | TRBV9 | TGTGCCAGCAGCGTATCGACAGGGGCAAATGAAAAACTGTTTTTT | CASSVSTGANEKLFF
NA | TRBJ1-5 | NA | TRBV6-4 | TGTGCCAGCAGTGTGCAGGTCAATCAGCCCCAGCATTTT | CASSVQVNQPQHF
NA | TRBJ1-1 | NA | TRBV2 | TGTGCCAGCAGTTCACTGTTGGGCGCCAGGGGAATGCCTGAAGCTTTCTTT | CASSSLLGARGMPEAFF
NA | TRBJ1-3 | NA | TRBV21-1 | TGTGCCAGCAGCAAAGGGCCCAGGAACTCCTGCTCTGGAAACACCATGTATTTT | CASSKGPRNSCSGNTMYF
NA | TRBJ1-4 | NA | TRBV19 | TGTGCCAGTAGCCCAGGGGCCCCTGCAACTAATGAAAAACTGTTTTTT | CASSPGAPATNEKLFF
TRBD1 | TRBJ1-3 | NA | TRBV14 | TGTGCCAGCAGCCAAGATTGGGGACAGTTAAATGGAAACACCATATATTTT | CASSQDWGQLNGNTIYF
NA | TRBJ1-5 | NA | TRBV4-1 | TGCGCCAGCAGCCAAGACGGCATCGGGGGAAGTGTCGGTCAGCCCCAGCATTTT | CASSQDGIGGSVGQPQHF
TRBD1 | TRBJ2-7 | NA | TRBV5-5 | TGTGCCAGCAGCCAAACAGGGGGCAACTACGAGCAGTACTTC | CASSQTGGNYEQYF
TRBD1 | TRBJ2-7 | NA | TRBV29-1 | TGCAGCGCACTCAGACAGGGCAGGAACGAGCAGTACTTC | CSALRQGRNEQYF
TRBD1 | TRBJ2-3 | once | TRBV4-1 | TGCGCCAGCAGCCTACAGGGGGACACAGATACGCAGTATTTT | CASSLQGDTDTQYF
TRBD1 | TRBJ1-5 | NA | TRBV19 | TGTGCCAGTAGTATCCAGGGGGCAAATCAGCCCCAGCATTTT | CASSIQGANQPQHF
NA | TRBJ1-3 | NA | TRBV9 | TGTGCCAGCAGCGTCCAATCGGGGACTGGAAACACCATATATTTT | CASSVQSGTGNTIYF
TRBD2 | TRBJ2-1 | NA | TRBV4-2 | TGTGCCAGCAGCCAAGAGCTCGCGGGAGGCATTTACAATGAGCAGTTCTTC | CASSQELAGGIYNEQFF
TRBD1 | TRBJ1-1 | NA | TRBV7-2 | TGTGCCAGCAGCGGAGGGACAGGGTTGAACACTGAAGCTTTCTTT | CASSGGTGLNTEAFF
TRBD2 | TRBJ2-1 | NA | TRBV5-1 | TGCGCCAGCAGGTTCGGGACTAGCTCTTTGAATGAGCAGTTCTTC | CASRFGTSSLNEQFF
TRBD1 | TRBJ1-3 | NA | TRBV6-5 | TGTGCCAGTGGACAGGGGGTATCTGGAAACACCATATATTTT | CASGQGVSGNTIYF
TRBD1 | TRBJ1-2 | NA | TRBV30 | TGTGCCAGAGGGGGCAGCTATGGCTACACCTTC | CARGGSYGYTF
TRBD1 | TRBJ2-3 | NA | TRBV5-6 | TGTGCCAGCAGACGACAGGGGTCAAATACGCAGTATTTT | CASRRQGSNTQYF
NA | TRBJ2-3 | NA | TRBV7-2 | TGTGCCAGCAGCTTAGCTGATACTAGCACAGATACGCAGTATTTT | CASSLADTSTDTQYF
TRBD1 | TRBJ1-4 | NA | TRBV18 | TGTGCCAGCTCACCACGGGGACAGGCGGATGAAAAACTGTTTTTT | CASSPRGQADEKLFF
NA | TRBJ1-6 | NA | TRBV6-5 | TGTGCCAGCAGTTACGGTACAGATAATTCACCCCTCCACTTT | CASSYGTDNSPLHF
TRBD2 | TRBJ2-3 | NA | TRBV7-9 | TGTGCCAGCAGCCTCAGCGGGGAGAGCACAGATACGCAGTATTTT | CASSLSGESTDTQYF
TRBD1 | TRBJ1-5 | NA | TRBV7-2 | TGTGCCAGCAGCTTACAGGGGACAGGGCCTCAGCCCCAGCATTTT | CASSLQGTGPQPQHF
NA | TRBJ2-5 | NA | TRBV5-4 | TGTGCCAGCAGCTTGAAACAGTTAAAAGAGACCCAGTACTTC | CASSLKQLKETQYF
TRBD2 | TRBJ2-2 | once | TRBV11-2 | TGTGCCAGCAGCTCCCGTAGTAGCGGGGGGGCCATTAACACCGGGGAGCTGTTTTTT | CASSSRSSGGAINTGELFF
NA | TRBJ2-2 | NA | TRBV28 | TGTGCCAGCAGTCCAAACACCAACACCGGGGAGCTGTTTTTT | CASSPNTNTGELFF
NA | TRBJ1-1 | NA | TRBV27 | TGTGCCAGCAGTCCCCTCCGAGAGGGGGTGGTGAGCACTGAAGCTTTCTTT | CASSPLREGVVSTEAFF
TRBD1 | TRBJ2-1 | NA | TRBV5-4 | TGTGCCAGCAGCTCCGGGACAGGGCGGTACAATGAGCAGTTCTTC | CASSSGTGRYNEQFF
TRBD1 | TRBJ1-2 | NA | TRBV9 | TGTGCCAGCAGCATCCCGGGACAGGGGCGTCACACCTTC | CASSIPGQGRHTF
TRBD2 | TRBJ2-3 | NA | TRBV5-1 | TGCGCCAGCACCCTGGCGGGACTAGCGGGATCCACAGATACGCAGTATTTT | CASTLAGLAGSTDTQYF
NA | TRBJ1-2 | NA | TRBV29-1 | TGCAGCGTTGAGTCAGGACTGTTAAGCGGTGGCTACACCTTC | CSVESGLLSGGYTF
NA | TRBJ2-1 | NA | TRBV6-5 | TGTGCCAGCAGTTCGGGGTCGACTCCCGGTGAGCAGTTCTTC | CASSSGSTPGEQFF
TRBD2 | TRBJ2-7 | NA | TRBV5-3 | TGTGCCAGAAGCCCAACATATGAGGGACTAGCGGGAGTCGAGCAGTACTTC | CARSPTYEGLAGVEQYF
TRBD1 | TRBJ1-2 | NA | TRBV6-4 | TGTGCCAGCAGTGACTCGACAGGGAATGGCTACACCTTC | CASSDSTGNGYTF
TRBD1 | TRBJ2-2 | NA | TRBV10-3 | TGTGCCATCAGGCCGGGACAGGGGAGCGGGGAGCTGTTTTTT | CAIRPGQGSGELFF
TRBD1 | TRBJ1-4 | once | TRBV27 | TGTGCCAGCAGATACCAGGGGGCGGGGGAACTGTTTTTT | CASRYQGAGELFF
NA | TRBJ2-5 | NA | TRBV6-6 | TGTGCCAGCAGTCCGACGGGGGGCGCACAAGAGACCCAGTACTTC | CASSPTGGAQETQYF
NA | TRBJ1-2 | NA | TRBV7-2 | TGTGCCAGCAGCCCAGGGTATGGCTACACCTTC | CASSPGYGYTF
TRBD1 | TRBJ2-7 | NA | TRBV5-1 | TGCGCCAGCAGCCGACGATCCGGGACAGGGGACTCCTACGAGCAGTACTTC | CASSRRSGTGDSYEQYF
NA | TRBJ2-7 | NA | TRBV19 | TGTGCCACAAGGACAGTCTACGAGCAGTACTTC | CATRTVYEQYF
NA | TRBJ2-1 | NA | TRBV2 | TGTGCCAGCGAGAATAAGCTGTACAATGAGCAGTTCTTC | CASENKLYNEQFF
NA | TRBJ1-3 | NA | TRBV29-1 | TGCAGCGTTGCCCCGAGCTCTGGAAACACCATATATTTT | CSVAPSSGNTIYF
TRBD1 | TRBJ1-6 | NA | TRBV4-2 | TGTGCCAGCAGCCAAGATTGGACAGGGTCTTCACCCCTCCACTTT | CASSQDWTGSSPLHF
TRBD1 | TRBJ1-1 | NA | TRBV7-3 | TGTGCCAGCAGCTTAATAAGGGACAGGGCACCTTTCTTT | CASSLIRDRAPFF
TRBD1 | TRBJ2-1 | NA | TRBV7-2 | TGTGCCAGCAGCTTAGCAGGGGGGACAGGGCGAGGCGATGAGCAGTTCTTC | CASSLAGGTGRGDEQFF
TRBD2 | TRBJ2-3 | NA | TRBV6-5 | TGTGCCAGTAGCACTAGCGGGAGGAGCACAGATACGCAGTATTTT | CASSTSGRSTDTQYF
NA | TRBJ1-4 | NA | TRBV2 | TGTGCCAGCAGTGAAGTTGGGAGTTACGGCAAGGGTGAAAAACTGTTTTTT | CASSEVGSYGKGEKLFF
TRBD1 | TRBJ1-6 | NA | TRBV16 | TGTGCCAGCAGCCGACAGGGACAGGCTGATAATTCACCCCTCCACTTT | CASSRQGQADNSPLHF